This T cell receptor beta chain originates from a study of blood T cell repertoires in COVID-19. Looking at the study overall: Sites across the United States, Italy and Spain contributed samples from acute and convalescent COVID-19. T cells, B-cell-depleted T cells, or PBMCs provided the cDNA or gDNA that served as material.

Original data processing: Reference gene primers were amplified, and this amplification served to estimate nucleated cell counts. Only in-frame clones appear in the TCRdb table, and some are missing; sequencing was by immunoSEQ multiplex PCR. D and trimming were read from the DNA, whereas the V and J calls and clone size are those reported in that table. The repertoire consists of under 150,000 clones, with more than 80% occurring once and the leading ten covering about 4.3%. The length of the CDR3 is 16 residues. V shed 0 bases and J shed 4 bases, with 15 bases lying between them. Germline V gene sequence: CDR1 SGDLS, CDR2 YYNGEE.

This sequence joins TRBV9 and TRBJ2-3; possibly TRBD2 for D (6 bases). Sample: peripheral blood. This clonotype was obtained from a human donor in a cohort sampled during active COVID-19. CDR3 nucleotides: TGTGCCAGCAGCGTAGGTGCGGGGAGACTCGCAGATACGCAGTATTTT. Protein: CASSVGAGRLADTQYF.